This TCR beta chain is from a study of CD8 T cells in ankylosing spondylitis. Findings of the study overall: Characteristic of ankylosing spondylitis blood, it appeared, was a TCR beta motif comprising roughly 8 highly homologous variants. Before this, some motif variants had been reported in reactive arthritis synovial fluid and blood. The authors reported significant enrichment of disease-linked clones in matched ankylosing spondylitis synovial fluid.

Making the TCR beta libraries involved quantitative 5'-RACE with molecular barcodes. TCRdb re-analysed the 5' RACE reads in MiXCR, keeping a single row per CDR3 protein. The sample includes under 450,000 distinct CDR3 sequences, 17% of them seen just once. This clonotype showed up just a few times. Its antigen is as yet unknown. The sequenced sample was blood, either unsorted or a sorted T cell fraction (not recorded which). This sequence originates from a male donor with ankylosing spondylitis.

CDR3 amino acids: CASSYPGTPYEQYF. CDR3 DNA sequence: TGTGCCAGCAGTTACCCAGGGACCCCCTACGAGCAGTACTTC. V and J are TRBV6-5 and TRBJ2-7; D assignment may be TRBD1 or TRBD2 (5 bases each). Germline V gives CDR1 MNHEY, CDR2 SVGAGI. V was trimmed by 2 bases and J by 2 bases, leaving 10 bases between them. The CDR3 runs to 14 residues.